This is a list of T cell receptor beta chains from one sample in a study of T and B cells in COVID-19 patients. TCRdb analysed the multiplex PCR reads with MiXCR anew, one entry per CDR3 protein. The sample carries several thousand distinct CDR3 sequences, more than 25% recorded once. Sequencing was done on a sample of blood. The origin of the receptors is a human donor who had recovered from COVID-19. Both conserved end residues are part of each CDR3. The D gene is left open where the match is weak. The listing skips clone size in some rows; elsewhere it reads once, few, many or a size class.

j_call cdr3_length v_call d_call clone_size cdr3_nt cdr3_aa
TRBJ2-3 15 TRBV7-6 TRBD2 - TGTGCCAGCACCCTAGCGGGGGGGCCTGGAGATACGCAGTATTTT CASTLAGGPGDTQYF
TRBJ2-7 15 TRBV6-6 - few TGTGCCAGCACCTCGGGTCGGGGCAGTAGCGACGAGCAGTACTTC CASTSGRGSSDEQYF
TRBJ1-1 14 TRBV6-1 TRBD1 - TGCGCCAGCACCCTCGGGACAGAGAACACTGAAGCTTTCTTT CASTLGTENTEAFF
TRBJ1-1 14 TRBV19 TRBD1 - TGTGCCAGTAGTATGTCAGGGGGTGGCACTGAAGCTTTCTTT CASSMSGGGTEAFF
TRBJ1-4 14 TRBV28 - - TGTGCCAGCAGTTTGTCGGGTACCGATGAAAAACTGTTTTTT CASSLSGTDEKLFF
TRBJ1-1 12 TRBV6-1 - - TGTGCCAGCTCGGAGCTGAACACTGAAGCTTTCTTT CASSELNTEAFF
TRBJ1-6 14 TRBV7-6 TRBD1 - TGTGCCAGCAGGGAACCGGGACAGGGGTCACCCCTCCACTTT CASREPGQGSPLHF
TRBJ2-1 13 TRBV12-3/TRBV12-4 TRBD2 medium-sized TGTGCCAGCAGTTTAAGCGGGGGGCGGGAGCAGTTCTTC CASSLSGGREQFF
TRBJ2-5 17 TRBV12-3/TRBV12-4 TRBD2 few TGTGCCAGCAGTTTTGTGGGACTAGCGGGGGCGGGGGAGACCCAGTACTTC CASSFVGLAGAGETQYF
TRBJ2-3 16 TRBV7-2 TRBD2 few TGTGCCAGCAGCCAGGGACTAGCGGGGGTCACAGATACGCAGTATTTT CASSQGLAGVTDTQYF
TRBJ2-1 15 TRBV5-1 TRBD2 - TGCGCCAGCAGCTTTGATGCGGGGGGGCTTAGTGAGCAGTTCTTC CASSFDAGGLSEQFF
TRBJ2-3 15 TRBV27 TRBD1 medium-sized TGTGCCAGCACCTACAGGGGGCGGGTCGCAGATACGCAGTATTTT CASTYRGRVADTQYF
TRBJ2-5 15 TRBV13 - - TGCGCCAGCAGCCAAGATCTCAGGGGAAGAGAGACCCAGTACTTC CASSQDLRGRETQYF
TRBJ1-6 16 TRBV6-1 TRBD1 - TGTGCCAGCAGTGAAAGGGACAGGGGGGTCCCTTCACCCCTCCACTTT CASSERDRGVPSPLHF
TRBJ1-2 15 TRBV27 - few TGTGCCAGCACCGACAGGCCGAACATTAACTATGGCTACACCTTC CASTDRPNINYGYTF
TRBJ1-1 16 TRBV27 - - TGTGCCAGCAGTTTATGGGGGTCTGGGGAGAGCACTGAAGCTTTATTT CASSLWGSGESTEALF
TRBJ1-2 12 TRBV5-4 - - TGTGCCAGCAGCCACGATGGTACCGGGGAAACCTTC CASSHDGTGETF
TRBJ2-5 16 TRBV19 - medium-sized TGTGCCAGTAGTAGTCGCGACCAAGCCTTCCAAGAGACCCAGTACTTC CASSSRDQAFQETQYF
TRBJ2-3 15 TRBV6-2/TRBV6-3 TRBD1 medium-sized TGTGCCGCGGAAACCGGGACAGGGAGCACAGATACGCAGTATTTT CAAETGTGSTDTQYF
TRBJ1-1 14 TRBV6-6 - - TGTGCCATCAGGGGCGGGGCACAGGCGTCGGAAGCTTTCTTT CAIRGGAQASEAFF
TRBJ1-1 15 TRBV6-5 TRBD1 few TGTGCCAGCACTCCACGGACAGGGGGTGTCACTGAAGCTTTCTTT CASTPRTGGVTEAFF
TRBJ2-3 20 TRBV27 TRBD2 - TGTGCCAGCAGTTTCCGACGAGCTATGCAGCGGGGGGGCCGTGGTGATACGCAGTATTTT CASSFRRAMQRGGRGDTQYF
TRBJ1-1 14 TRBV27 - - TGTGCCAGCAGTTCCTCGGGAGGTGTCACTGAAGCTTTCTTT CASSSSGGVTEAFF
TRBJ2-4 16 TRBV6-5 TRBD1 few TGTGCCAGCAGTGAGAGACAGGGGCTAGCCAAAAACATTCAGTACTTC CASSERQGLAKNIQYF
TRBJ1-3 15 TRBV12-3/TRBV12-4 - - TGTGCCAGCAGCCCCGGGTCCCGCTCTGGAAACACCATATATTTT CASSPGSRSGNTIYF
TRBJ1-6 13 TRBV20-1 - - TGCAGTGCTAGCATACAGGATAATTCACCCCTCCACTTT CSASIQDNSPLHF
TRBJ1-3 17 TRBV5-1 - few TGCGCCAGCAGCTTGGCCATTGGGGACAACTCTGGAAACACCATATATTTT CASSLAIGDNSGNTIYF
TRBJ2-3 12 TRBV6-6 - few TGTGCCAGCAGTTACGCTGCAGATACGCAGTATTTT CASSYAADTQYF
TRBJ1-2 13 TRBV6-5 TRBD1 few TGTGCCAGCAGGAAGGACAGGGATAATGGCTACACCTTC CASRKDRDNGYTF
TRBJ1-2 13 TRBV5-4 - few TGTGCCAGCAGCCAGGCAGGGGACTATGGCTACACCTTC CASSQAGDYGYTF
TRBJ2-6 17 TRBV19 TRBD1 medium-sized TGTGCCAGTAGCCGACAGGGCGCTCTCTCTGGGGCCAACGTCCTGACTTTC CASSRQGALSGANVLTF
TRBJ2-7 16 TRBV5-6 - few TGTGCCAGCAGCTTGGGGGCTGGGGGGCTAAGGAACGAGCAGTACTTC CASSLGAGGLRNEQYF
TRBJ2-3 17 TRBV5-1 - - TGCGCCAGCAGCTTGGCCGGGTGGCAGGGGGGCGCGGATACGCAGTATTTT CASSLAGWQGGADTQYF
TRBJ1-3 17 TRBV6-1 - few TGTGCCAGCAGTGCGATGGCAGGGCGTGAATCTGGAAACACCATATATTTT CASSAMAGRESGNTIYF
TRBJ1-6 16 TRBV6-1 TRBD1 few TGTGCCAGCAGCAGGACTAGACAGGGATATAATTCACCCCTCCACTTT CASSRTRQGYNSPLHF
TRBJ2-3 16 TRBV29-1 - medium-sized TGCAGCGTTGAAGACCCAAGCGGGCAGTTAGCAGATACGCAGTATTTT CSVEDPSGQLADTQYF
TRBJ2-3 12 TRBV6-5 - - TGTGCCAGTCTCAGGGACACAGATACGCAGTATTTT CASLRDTDTQYF
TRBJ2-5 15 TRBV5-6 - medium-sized TGTGCCAGCAGCTTGGCCGGTTTCAGACAAGAGACCCAGTACTTC CASSLAGFRQETQYF
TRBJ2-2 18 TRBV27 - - TGTGCCAGCAGTTTAACACGGCAGGAACTAGGGAACACCGGGGAGCTGTTTTTT CASSLTRQELGNTGELFF
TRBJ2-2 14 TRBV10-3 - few TGTGCCATCAGACTCGACCCGAACACCGGGGAGCTGTTTTTT CAIRLDPNTGELFF
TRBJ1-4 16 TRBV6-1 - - TGTGCCAGCAGTGGACCTCGCACGGATAGCAATGAAAAACTGTTTTTT CASSGPRTDSNEKLFF
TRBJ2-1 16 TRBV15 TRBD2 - TGTGCCACCAGCAGAGATCTAGGACTAGAAAGGAATGAGCAGTTCTTC CATSRDLGLERNEQFF
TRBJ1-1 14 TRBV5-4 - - TGTGCCAGCAGCTTGACCAGGTCCGCATCTGAAGCTTTCTTT CASSLTRSASEAFF
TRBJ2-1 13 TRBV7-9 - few TGTGCCAGCAGCATGAAGGGGGGTAATGAGCAGTTCTTC CASSMKGGNEQFF
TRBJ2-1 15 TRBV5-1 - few TGCGCCAGCACTGCCGCGGGACCCAGCTACAATGAGCAGTTCTTC CASTAAGPSYNEQFF
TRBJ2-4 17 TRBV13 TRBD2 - TGTGCCAGCAGCCCCACGTCGCTAGCGGGGTCGAGAAACATTCAGTACTTC CASSPTSLAGSRNIQYF
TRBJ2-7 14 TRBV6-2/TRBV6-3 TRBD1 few TGTGCCAGCAGTCAGGGGACAGGTTCCTACGAGCAGTACTTC CASSQGTGSYEQYF
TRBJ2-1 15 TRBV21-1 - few TGTGCCAGCAGCAAACCTTCGCTTGACAACAATGAGCAGTTCTTC CASSKPSLDNNEQFF
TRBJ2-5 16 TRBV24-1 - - TGTGCCACCAGTGATTCCGAACAGGGATCCAGGGAGACCCAGTACTTC CATSDSEQGSRETQYF
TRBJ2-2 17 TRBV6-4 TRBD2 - TGTGCCAGTAACCTCCCGGGACTAGCGGGGCACACCGGGGAGCTGTTTTTT CASNLPGLAGHTGELFF
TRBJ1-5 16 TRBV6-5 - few TGTGCCAGCAGTTACAATAGACCAGGGTACCGTCAGCCCCAGCATTTT CASSYNRPGYRQPQHF
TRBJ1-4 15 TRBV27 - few TGTGCCAGCAGAGGATTGACAGATCTTAATGAAAAACTGTTTTTT CASRGLTDLNEKLFF